The following is a T cell receptor beta chain sequence with its context. Antigen: not known. The source of the sample is a study of shared clonotypes between healthy human individuals. Notes on the study in general: Relative to clonotypes present in all four donors, those not shared had lower generation probabilities. Memory subsets generally showed lower estimated richness than naive subsets.

The CDR3 has 14 amino acids. Germline CDR1 reads MGHRA; CDR2 reads YSYEKL. Trimming removed 1 base from V and 8 bases from J, with 12 bases in between. Naive CD8 cells comprised CD45RO-negative, CCR7-positively selected cells, excluding terminally differentiated effector memory CD45RA+ cells. Approximately 200 ng DNA, tens of thousands of T cell genomes, went into each sorted-subset replicate PCR. The data were produced by immunoSEQ multiplex PCR, yet TCRdb's version contains in-frame clones alone and is incomplete. Here the sample spans 1.5 million to 2.5 million clones, roughly 95% being singletons.

This rearrangement joins TRBV4-1 to TRBJ2-1; D is possibly TRBD1 (8 bases). Sequenced: naive CD8+ T cells sorted from blood. This receptor was obtained from a man between 18 and 35 years old in good health. CDR3 coding DNA: TGCGCCAGCAGCCAAGGCACAGGGGGGGATGAGCAGTTCTTC. Its translation is CASSQGTGGDEQFF.